This T cell receptor (beta chain) originates from a study of CD8+ T cells in alopecia areata. As for this clone: What it binds is not known.

General study points: Across lesional scalp, and particularly alopecia totalis/universalis, clonality surpassed that of normal scalp.

Sequencing relied on a cDNA template that was reverse transcribed from extracted RNA. Profiled with immunoSEQ multiplex PCR; TCRdb holds only in-frame clones, not every one. The repertoire has 200,000 to 250,000 clones, roughly 56% of them found once; the top ten carry roughly 5%. Sorting separated CD4+ and CD8+ T cells out of PBMCs. This TCR was sampled from a human donor in good health. The sequenced sample consisted of CD8+ T cells sorted from blood.

CDR3 in amino acids: CASSFSSGGAVEQFF. For the CDR3, the DNA is TGTGCCAGCAGCTTCTCTAGCGGGGGGGCCGTTGAGCAGTTCTTC. The chain links TRBV5-4 to TRBJ2-1; 12 bases line up with TRBD2. V dropped 2 bases and J dropped 9; count of bases not matched to a gene: 6. The germline V gene has CDR1 SGHNT and CDR2 YYREEE (reference sequence). The CDR3 runs to 15 residues.